This TCR beta chain emerged from a study of blood T cell repertoires in COVID-19. For the study at large: Samples representing acute and convalescent COVID-19 were sourced from the United States, Italy and Spain. Nucleic acid was either cDNA or gDNA, and it came from T cells, B-cell-depleted T cells, or PBMCs.

This clone appeared once. The CDR3 contains 15 residues. V was pared by 4 bases and J by 8 bases, with 19 bases between. Germline assignment: CDR1 SEHNR and CDR2 FQNEAQ (reference sequence). Per the original methods: The assay estimated nucleated cells by amplifying reference gene primers. Generated by immunoSEQ multiplex PCR, the TCRdb table keeps only in-frame clones and is missing some. V, J and clone size are those of that table, while D and trimming were read from the DNA. The top ten clones hold about 7% of a sample with some 74,000 clones, about 87% of them seen once. Sequenced: peripheral blood. The sequence came from a woman older than 75 with acute or convalescent COVID-19. V usage is TRBV7-9 and J usage is TRBJ2-3; possibly TRBD2 for D (7 bases). CDR3 sequence reads: CASSSQGTTPGTQYF. The CDR3 DNA follows: TGTGCCAGCAGCTCGCAGGGGACTACACCCGGTACGCAGTATTTT.